This T cell receptor (beta chain) was documented in a study of blood T cells in healthy people across ages. As for the study in general: Template-switching capture recovered about one barcoded beta molecule per two T cells.

As to this clonotype: The target antigen is unknown.

Next came a second PCR, run for roughly 6 to 11 cycles, which used a sample-barcoded 5' primer along with a J-beta primer mix. TCRdb ran MiXCR on the 5' RACE reads and lists one entry per CDR3 protein. The table has 650,000 to 800,000 distinct CDR3 sequences, about 51% seen once; the top ten hold roughly 13%. This CDR3 contains 15 residues. The germline V gene encodes CDR1 MDHEN and CDR2 SYDVKM. V lost 5 bases, J lost 0 bases, and 4 bases stayed unmatched. Broader study findings: Age showed a roughly linear inverse relationship with TCR beta diversity per million T cells.

Isolated per sample were at least 7 million PBMCs. Sequenced input: blood. This chain joins TRBV28 and TRBJ1-2; 9 positions match TRBD1. The TCR sequence derives from a woman older than 75 in good health. The CDR3 DNA reads as TGTGCCAGCAGTCCGGGGACAGGGCCTAACTATGGCTACACCTTC. Amino acids: CASSPGTGPNYGYTF.